This T cell receptor beta chain was observed in a study of cytomegalovirus exposure and HLA in healthy donors. Findings and caveats of the study: Reportedly, cytomegalovirus status was diagnosed with high sensitivity and specificity. On later analysis, the bulk of CMV-associated TCR beta chains appeared to be HLA-restricted. A later analysis revealed that TCR association rates differed between HLA loci, peaking at DRB1 and bottoming out at HLA-C. It was taken for granted in presence/absence analyses that sequencing depth across donors was roughly uniform.

A remark on this clone: Its antigen is not known.

Germline V gives CDR1 SNHLY, CDR2 FYNNEI. This CDR3 region has 18 residues. The V and J ends lost 0 bases and 7 bases, in that order; junction bases with no gene match: 13. PCR employed 60 Vbeta and 13 Jbeta primers. Assay: immunoSEQ multiplex PCR; the TCRdb copy retains only in-frame clones and omits some. The sample consists of some 150,000 clones, over 75% of them appearing once. This chain links TRBV2 with TRBJ2-1, with 9 bases fitting TRBD2. The sequence was collected from a female donor in good health and CMV-seronegative. Source material: PBMCs. CDR3 DNA: TGTGCCAGCAGTGAAGCGCTTCAGGGTAGCGGGAGAGAAAATGAGCAGTTCTTC. This gives the protein CASSEALQGSGRENEQFF.